The 11 T cell receptor beta chains below were found in one sample sequenced in a study of blood T cell repertoires in COVID-19 (TCRdb year 2020). The method behind the library was the immunoSEQ multiplex PCR assay. In its TCRdb copy, this immuneACCESS table keeps in-frame sequences only and misses some clones. Where compared with another copy, unresolved V genes explain less than half of these, and the others have no known cause. The sample has 400,000 or so clones on record, about 91% of them singletons. 1.5% to 1.9% of the sample is in the top ten clones. The sequenced sample consisted of peripheral blood. The receptors shown here come from a woman in her forties with COVID-19, enrolled during active disease.

This clone was counted a single time. This chain uses TRBV4-3 with TRBJ1-1, with TRBD1 as a possible D gene (6 bases). V lost 2 bases and J 4 bases, leaving 20 bases between the germline ends. CDR3 size: 17 residues. The germline gives CDR1 LGHNA, CDR2 YSLEER. CDR3: CASSQSQGLGGGTEAFF. The CDR3, as DNA: TGCGCCAGCAGCCAAAGTCAGGGGCTAGGTGGGGGCACTGAAGCTTTCTTT.

CDR3 protein: CASRLWRGSGDTQYF. The CDR3 DNA is TGTGCCAGCAGACTTTGGCGGGGAAGTGGGGATACGCAGTATTTT. The rearrangement joins TRBV28 to TRBJ2-3, with TRBD2 as a possible D gene (6 bases). Trimming shortened V by 6 bases and J by 6 bases, and 19 bases separated the two germline ends. The CDR3 runs to 15 residues. The germline CDR1 and CDR2 sequences are MDHEN and SYDVKM.

This chain joins TRBV19 and TRBJ1-1, with unresolved D. CDR3 length: 15 amino acids. The germline V and J ends were trimmed by 0 bases and 0 bases, with 8 bases remaining between them. Germline V gene lookup returns CDR1 LNHDA and CDR2 SQIVND (reference sequence). CDR3 coding DNA: TGTGCCAGTAGTATAGATCGGAGTCTGAACACTGAAGCTTTCTTT. Translation gives CASSIDRSLNTEAFF.

CDR3 sequence reads: CASSLRGGGELFF. CDR3 DNA sequence: TGTGCCAGCAGTTTGCGGGGGGGCGGGGAGCTGTTTTTT. V gene TRBV12-3 or TRBV12-4 combines with J gene TRBJ2-2, with 9 bases matching TRBD2. The trim removed 3 bases at V and 7 bases at J, leaving 0 bases unmatched. The CDR3 is 13 residues long.

The rearrangement joins TRBV4-1 to TRBJ2-7, with D perhaps matching TRBD2 (5 bases). V lost 0 bases and J 1 base, leaving 10 bases between the germline ends. Germline V lookup: CDR1 MGHRA, CDR2 YSYEKL. The CDR3 covers 15 residues. This chain's CDR3 is CASSQESGVSYEQYF. CDR3 in DNA: TGCGCCAGCAGCCAAGAGTCCGGGGTTTCCTACGAGCAGTACTTC.

CDR3 in DNA: TGTGCCACCAGTGGCCCGAGACAGGGTTCGGCTGGTCTTCTGTATGGCTACACCTTC. This translates into CATSGPRQGSAGLLYGYTF. This rearrangement joins TRBV24-1 to TRBJ1-2, with 7 bases identical to TRBD1. CDR3 length: 19 amino acids. V was pared by 5 bases and J by 5 bases, with 22 bases of the junction left unmatched. Germline loops: CDR1 KGHDR, CDR2 SFDVKD.

V gene TRBV5-8 combines with J gene TRBJ1-5, with no clear D. Germline V gives CDR1 SGHTS, CDR2 YDEGEE. The CDR3 is 13 amino acids. Trimming stripped 5 bases from V and 4 bases from J, with 10 bases between. The CDR3 here is CASSIYNNQPQHF. Here the CDR3 DNA reads TGTGCCAGCAGTATTTATAATAATCAGCCCCAGCATTTT.

The chain is built from TRBV7-9 and TRBJ1-2, with TRBD1 matching 7 bases. The CDR3 spans 13 residues. The V segment lost 0 bases and the J segment 7 bases; nucleotides outside the gene matches: 2. The germline V gene encodes CDR1 SEHNR and CDR2 FQNEAQ (reference sequence). The CDR3 bases are TGTGCCAGCAGCTTAGCAAACAGGGGTGGCTACACCTTC. It yields the protein CASSLANRGGYTF.

The rearrangement links TRBV18 to TRBJ1-1, with 8 bases matching TRBD1. Germline-derived CDR1 and CDR2 are KGHSH and LQKENI. Trimming at V came to 6 bases and at J to 3 bases, leaving 9 bases not matched to a gene. CDR3 length equals 15 residues. CDR3 DNA: TGTGCCAGCTCGCTCGATACAGGGGGGGACACTGAAGCTTTCTTT. This encodes CASSLDTGGDTEAFF.

The rearrangement links TRBV5-1 to TRBJ1-4; TRBD1 is a possible D gene (6 bases). V gave up 4 bases and J gave up 11 bases, with 24 bases separating them. The length of the CDR3 is 16 residues. Germline-derived CDR1 and CDR2 are SGHRS and YFSETQ. CDR3 nucleotides: TGCGCCAGCAGCCCTTCCGTAGGTCGAACAGGGAAGAAACTGTTTTTT. Protein sequence: CASSPSVGRTGKKLFF.

The chain uses TRBV29-1 and TRBJ1-2; D perhaps matches TRBD1 (6 bases). The CDR3 contains 14 residues. CDR1 is SQVTM and CDR2 is ANQGSEA in the germline V gene. Trimming took 7 bases from V and 4 from J, leaving 19 bases between them. CDR3 coding DNA: TGCAGCGCTACTGGGTTGGGGGCCTCCTATGGCTACACCTTC. Protein product: CSATGLGASYGYTF.